These 21 T cell receptor beta chains originate from one sample sequenced in a study of cytomegalovirus exposure and HLA in healthy donors. The PCR employed 60 Vbeta primers together with 13 Jbeta primers. Produced via immunoSEQ multiplex PCR; TCRdb's table is partial and in-frame only. The data contain fewer than 200,000 clones, roughly 71% of them singletons. Sequenced: PBMCs. The source of these receptors is a male donor in good health and CMV-seropositive.

The chain couples TRBV5-8 to TRBJ2-7; 7 nucleotides agree with TRBD1. Germline CDR1 is SGHTS and CDR2 is YDEGEE. Trimming at V came to 4 bases and at J to 3 bases, leaving 4 bases not matched to a gene. This CDR3 has 13 amino acids. The CDR3 loop reads CASSPWDSYEQYF. The CDR3 DNA reads as TGTGCCAGCAGCCCCTGGGACAGCTACGAGCAGTACTTC.

The chain uses TRBV6-1 and TRBJ2-7; TRBD1 is a possible D gene (6 bases). The germline V gene encodes CDR1 MNHNS and CDR2 SASEGT. The CDR3 runs to 15 residues. V lost 3 bases, J lost 5 bases, and 17 bases lay in between. CDR3: CASSEDTGRVNEQYF. The CDR3 DNA is TGTGCCAGCAGTGAGGACACAGGGCGTGTAAACGAGCAGTACTTC.

The chain recombines TRBV7-9 with TRBJ2-3, with 11 positions matching TRBD2. In germline, CDR1 is SEHNR, CDR2 FQNEAQ (reference sequence). Trimming took 3 bases from V and 1 from J; bases not matched to a gene: 9. The CDR3 runs 18 residues. Here the CDR3 reads CASSFTSGGPRGTDTQYF. The CDR3 DNA follows: TGTGCCAGCAGCTTTACTAGCGGGGGCCCCCGGGGCACAGATACGCAGTATTTT.

The chain couples TRBV25-1 to TRBJ1-3, with 8 bases aligning to TRBD1. Trimming at V came to 3 bases and at J to 1 base, leaving 5 bases not matched to a gene. The CDR3 spans 16 residues. Germline CDR1 MGHDK, CDR2 SYGVNS. CDR3 nucleotide sequence: TGTGCCAGCAGTGACACCGACAGGGGTTCTGGAAACACCATATATTTT. Its protein product is CASSDTDRGSGNTIYF.

The J gene is TRBJ2-3, the V gene TRBV9, with 8 positions matching TRBD2. Looked up from germline, CDR1 is SGDLS and CDR2 is YYNGEE. Unmatched junction bases numbered 9, after V lost 4 bases and J lost 2 bases. The length of the CDR3 is 16 residues. The CDR3 DNA reads as TGTGCCAGCAGCCCTGGACTAGCCTTGACCACAGATACGCAGTATTTT. This sequence encodes CASSPGLALTTDTQYF. The full variable domain, rest sourced from reference TRBV9 and TRBJ2-3, is DSGVTQTPKHLITATGQRVTLRCSPRSGDLSVYWYQQSLDQGLQFLIQYYNGEERAKGNILERFSAQQFPDLHSELNLSSLELGDSALYFCASSPGLALTTDTQYFGPGTRLTVL.

This rearrangement joins TRBV7-3 to TRBJ2-1, with D maybe TRBD2 (5 bases). The CDR3 is 14 amino acids. V lost 3 bases and J lost 2, with 8 bases in between. Germline CDR1 SGHTA, CDR2 FQGTGA. The CDR3: CASSFRGAYNEQFF. CDR3 in DNA: TGTGCCAGCAGCTTCCGGGGAGCCTACAATGAGCAGTTCTTC.

This chain connects TRBV28 to TRBJ1-1; D uncertain. CDR1 and CDR2 from the germline V gene are MDHEN and SYDVKM. The CDR3 length is 13 residues. Trimming removed 3 bases from V and 5 bases from J, with 10 bases in between. The CDR3 bases are TGTGCCAGCAGTTTGGCCAGGTATACTGAAGCTTTCTTT. It specifies CASSLARYTEAFF. Variable domain in full (rest from reference TRBV28 and TRBJ1-1): DVKVTQSSRYLVKRTGEKVFLECVQDMDHENMFWYRQDPGLGLRLIYFSYDVKMKEKGDIPEGYSVSREKKERFSLILESASTNQTSMYLCASSLARYTEAFFGQGTRLTVV.

The chain combines TRBV30 with TRBJ2-2; 8 bases align to TRBD2. Per the germline V gene, CDR1 is GTSNPN and CDR2 is SVGIG (reference sequence). There are 15 residues in the CDR3. The V segment lost 3 bases and the J segment 4 bases; nucleotides outside the gene matches: 7. The CDR3: CAWRTGTRPTGELFF. The DNA of the CDR3 is TGTGCCTGGAGAACCGGGACTAGACCCACCGGGGAGCTGTTTTTT.

The V call is TRBV13, the J call TRBJ2-7; weak D call: TRBD2 (5 bases). The CDR3 covers 14 residues. CDR1 PRHDT and CDR2 FYEKMQ come from the germline V gene (reference sequence). V lost 0 bases, J lost 0 bases, and 6 bases lay in between. CDR3 sequence: CASSLGGSSYEQYF. The CDR3 region has the DNA TGTGCCAGCAGCTTAGGGGGGAGCTCCTACGAGCAGTACTTC.

The chain combines TRBV4-1 with TRBJ1-2; the match to TRBD1 covers 8 bases. The CDR3 has 16 residues. Germline-derived CDR1 and CDR2 are MGHRA and YSYEKL. Trimming cost V 2 bases and J 4 bases; bases outside gene matches: 9. The CDR3 protein is CASSQTGGEGVYGYTF. In DNA form, the CDR3 reads TGCGCCAGCAGCCAAACAGGGGGGGAGGGGGTCTATGGCTACACCTTC.

This chain uses TRBV5-8 with TRBJ2-1; 7 bases agree with TRBD2. The CDR3 has 14 amino acids. V lost 5 bases and J lost 0; bases outside the gene matches: 2. Per the germline V gene, CDR1 is SGHTS and CDR2 is YDEGEE. The CDR3 region has the DNA TGTGCCAGCAGGGGACTAAGCTCCTACAATGAGCAGTTCTTC. It translates to CASRGLSSYNEQFF.

There are a few counts of this clone. This sequence joins TRBV6-4 and TRBJ1-1; D uncertain. V lost 6 bases, J lost 0 bases, and 11 bases lay in between. The CDR3 is 14 amino acids. Per the germline V gene, CDR1 is MRHNA and CDR2 is SNTAGT. Here the CDR3 reads CASSVTHMNTEAFF. The CDR3 region has the DNA TGTGCCAGCAGCGTGACACACATGAACACTGAAGCTTTCTTT.

The V and J genes are TRBV2 and TRBJ2-1; 7 nucleotides agree with TRBD1. There are 16 residues in the CDR3. The germline CDR1 and CDR2 sequences are SNHLY and FYNNEI. Trimming removed 5 bases from V and 7 bases from J; junction bases left unmatched: 14. CDR3: CASSQQGTETSNEQFF. The CDR3 DNA is TGTGCCAGCAGTCAACAGGGGACAGAAACTTCGAATGAGCAGTTCTTC.

CDR3 sequence: CARWTGPSSYNEQFF. As DNA, the CDR3 is TGCGCCAGATGGACAGGCCCCAGCTCCTACAATGAGCAGTTCTTC. This chain joins TRBV23-1 and TRBJ2-1; 7 bases match TRBD1. TRBV23-1 is classed as an ORF, of uncertain function. The CDR3 length is 15 residues. Trimming at V came to 9 bases and at J to 0 bases, leaving 8 bases not matched to a gene.

The chain carries TRBV9 and TRBJ2-1, with 9 bases matching TRBD2. The CDR3 consists of 13 residues. CDR1 and CDR2 from the germline V gene are SGDLS and YYNGEE. With V trimmed by 4 bases and J by 10 bases, 6 bases remained unmatched. The CDR3 loop reads CASSHGTSREQFF. The CDR3 DNA is TGTGCCAGCAGCCACGGGACTAGCAGGGAGCAGTTCTTC. Full variable domain (rest looked up from reference TRBV9 and TRBJ2-1): DSGVTQTPKHLITATGQRVTLRCSPRSGDLSVYWYQQSLDQGLQFLIQYYNGEERAKGNILERFSAQQFPDLHSELNLSSLELGDSALYFCASSHGTSREQFFGPGTRLTVL.

The chain recombines TRBV4-1 with TRBJ1-2; 9 bases map to TRBD1. The ends lost 4 bases at V and 7 bases at J; junction bases unmatched: 10. Germline V gene lookup returns CDR1 MGHRA and CDR2 YSYEKL. The CDR3 length is 15 residues. The CDR3: CASSPWTGEVGGYTF. CDR3 DNA sequence: TGCGCCAGCAGCCCCTGGACAGGGGAAGTAGGTGGCTACACCTTC.

This clone has just one count. This chain joins TRBV10-1 and TRBJ2-2; D is perhaps TRBD2 (5 bases). Germline V gives CDR1 WNHNN, CDR2 SYGVQD (reference sequence). V lost 3 bases to trimming and J lost 5 bases, with 7 bases between them. The CDR3 has 13 residues. The CDR3 loop is CASSDEGTGELFF. The CDR3 nucleotides read TGCGCCAGCAGTGACGAGGGAACCGGGGAGCTGTTTTTT.

V is TRBV18 and J is TRBJ1-6; a possible D gene is TRBD1 (5 bases). The CDR3 covers 14 residues. CDR1 is KGHSH, CDR2 LQKENI, per germline. V lost 6 bases to trimming and J lost 5 bases, with 11 bases between them. The CDR3 nucleotides are TGTGCCAGCTCTCCCCAGGGTGATAATTCACCCCTCCACTTT. Translation gives CASSPQGDNSPLHF.

The chain uses TRBV5-5 and TRBJ1-1; maybe TRBD1 (6 bases). CDR1 and CDR2 (germline): SGHKS, YYEKEE (reference sequence). Trimming took 4 bases from V and 4 from J, leaving 26 bases between them. The CDR3 spans 18 residues. CDR3 sequence: CASSPSDGGPLFVTEAFF. CDR3 nucleotides: TGTGCCAGCAGCCCTTCCGACGGGGGGCCCCTATTTGTCACTGAAGCTTTCTTT.

The chain couples TRBV7-9 to TRBJ2-7; TRBD1 matches 9 bases. Germline CDR1 is SEHNR and CDR2 is FQNEAQ (reference sequence). CDR3 size: 14 residues. V lost 5 bases, J lost 3 bases, and 5 bases stayed unmatched. CDR3 coding DNA: TGTGCCAGCAGCGCGGGACAGGGACTCTACGAGCAGTACTTC. This gives the protein CASSAGQGLYEQYF.

V and J are TRBV7-6 and TRBJ2-7, with D possibly being TRBD2 (6 bases). The CDR3 runs to 13 residues. Per germline, CDR1 SGHVS and CDR2 FNYEAQ. V was trimmed by 1 base and J by 5 bases, leaving 9 bases between them. The CDR3 DNA reads TGTGCCAGCAGCTTAGATCGGGGGAACGAGCAGTACTTC. This sequence encodes CASSLDRGNEQYF.